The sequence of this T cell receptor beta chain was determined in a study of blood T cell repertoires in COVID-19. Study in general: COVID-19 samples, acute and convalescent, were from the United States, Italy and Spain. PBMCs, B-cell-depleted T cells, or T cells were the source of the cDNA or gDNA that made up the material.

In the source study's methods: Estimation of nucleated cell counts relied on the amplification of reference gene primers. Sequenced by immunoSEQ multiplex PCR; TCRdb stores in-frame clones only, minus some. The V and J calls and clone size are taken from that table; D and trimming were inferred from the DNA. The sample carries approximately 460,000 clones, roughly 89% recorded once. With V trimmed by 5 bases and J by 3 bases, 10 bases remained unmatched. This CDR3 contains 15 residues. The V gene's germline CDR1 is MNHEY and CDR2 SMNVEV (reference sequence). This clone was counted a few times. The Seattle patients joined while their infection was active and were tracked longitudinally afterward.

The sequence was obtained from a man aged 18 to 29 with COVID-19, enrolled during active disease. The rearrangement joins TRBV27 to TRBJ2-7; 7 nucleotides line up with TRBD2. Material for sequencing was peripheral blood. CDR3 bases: TGTGCCAGCAGTCCCCCCAAGAGCGGGGTCTACGAGCAGTACTTC. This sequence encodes CASSPPKSGVYEQYF.